Listed below are T cell receptor beta chains from one sample, sequenced in a study of blood T cell repertoires in COVID-19. Here immunoSEQ multiplex PCR was the method, and the copy in TCRdb shows in-frame clones only, minus some. The data contain about 49,000 clones, roughly 84% of them singletons. The sequenced material came from peripheral blood. Receptors were obtained from a man aged 50 to 59 with acute or convalescent COVID-19. CDR3s include the opening cysteine and the closing phenylalanine or tryptophan. The order of the fields is D gene, J gene, clone size, V gene, CDR3 protein, CDR3 DNA. A D gene is named only where the DNA matches it firmly. Clone size is stated in some rows and not others, as once, few, many or a class when expanded.

TRBD1,TRBJ1-4,-,TRBV9,CASSVGGRGTNEKLFF,TGTGCCAGCAGCGTAGGGGGCAGGGGGACTAATGAAAAACTGTTTTTT
-,TRBJ2-1,once,TRBV6-5,CASSYSAGRNEQFF,TGTGCCAGCAGTTACTCGGCGGGTAGAAATGAGCAGTTCTTC
TRBD1,TRBJ1-4,-,TRBV19,CASSIVGQAVQLFF,TGTGCCAGTAGTATAGTCGGACAGGCTGTGCAACTGTTTTTT
TRBD1,TRBJ2-2,-,TRBV6-2/TRBV6-3,CASSYLRDRANTGELFF,TGTGCCAGCAGTTACCTCCGGGACAGGGCGAACACCGGGGAGCTGTTTTTT
TRBD2,TRBJ2-7,-,TRBV28,CASGGLAGGKNEQYF,TGTGCCAGCGGGGGACTAGCGGGAGGAAAGAACGAGCAGTACTTC
-,TRBJ2-2,once,TRBV27,CASSQGFRELFF,TGTGCCAGCAGTCAGGGGTTCAGGGAGCTGTTTTTT
TRBD1,TRBJ1-2,-,TRBV4-1,CASSREGPGVIPGQGYYGYTF,TGCGCCAGCAGCCGGGAGGGCCCAGGGGTCATCCCGGGACAGGGGTACTATGGCTACACCTTC
-,TRBJ2-1,-,TRBV20-1,CSASLRGSSYNEQFF,TGCAGTGCTAGTTTGCGGGGAAGCTCCTACAATGAGCAGTTCTTC
TRBD2,TRBJ2-3,-,TRBV7-9,CASSSSSGLAAQRSQYF,TGTGCCAGCAGCTCTTCTTCTGGACTAGCGGCACAGCGGTCGCAGTATTTT
-,TRBJ2-3,-,TRBV6-5,CASSTRRPADTQYF,TGTGCCAGCAGTACGCGAAGGCCAGCGGATACGCAGTATTTT
TRBD1,TRBJ1-6,-,TRBV7-2,CASSRTGERSSYNSPLHF,TGTGCCAGCAGCAGGACAGGGGAAAGGAGCTCCTATAATTCACCCCTCCACTTT
-,TRBJ2-3,-,TRBV29-1,CSVVGRVTDTQYF,TGCAGCGTTGTGGGGCGAGTCACAGATACGCAGTATTTT
-,TRBJ2-7,-,TRBV16,CASSQSSLWIRTTYEQYF,TGTGCCAGCAGCCAATCGTCGTTGTGGATACGGACTACCTACGAGCAGTACTTC
-,TRBJ2-5,-,TRBV10-3,CAISESKGQQETQYF,TGTGCCATCAGTGAGTCGAAGGGGCAGCAAGAGACCCAGTACTTC
-,TRBJ2-3,once,TRBV27,CASSSISAVDTQYF,TGTGCCAGCAGTTCAATTAGCGCGGTAGATACGCAGTATTTT
-,TRBJ2-1,-,TRBV4-1,CASSQDLSGWVFTQFF,TGCGCCAGCAGCCAAGATTTGAGCGGGTGGGTTTTCACGCAGTTCTTC
-,TRBJ1-4,-,TRBV28,CASSLTWGLGNEKLFF,TGTGCCAGCAGTTTGACCTGGGGGCTCGGTAATGAAAAACTGTTTTTT